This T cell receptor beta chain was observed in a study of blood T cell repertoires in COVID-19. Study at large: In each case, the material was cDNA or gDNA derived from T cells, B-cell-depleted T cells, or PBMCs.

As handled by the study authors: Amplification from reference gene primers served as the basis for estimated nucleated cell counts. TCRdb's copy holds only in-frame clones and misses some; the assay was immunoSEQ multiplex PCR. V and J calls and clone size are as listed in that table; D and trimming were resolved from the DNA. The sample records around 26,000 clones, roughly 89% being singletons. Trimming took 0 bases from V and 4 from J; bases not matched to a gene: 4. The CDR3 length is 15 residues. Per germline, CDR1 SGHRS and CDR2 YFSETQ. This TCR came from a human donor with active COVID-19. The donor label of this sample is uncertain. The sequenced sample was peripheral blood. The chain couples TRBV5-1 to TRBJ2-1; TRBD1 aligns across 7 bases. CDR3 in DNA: TGCGCCAGCAGCTTGGTCGGGACAGTTTACAATGAGCAGTTCTTC. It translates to CASSLVGTVYNEQFF.